The sequence of this T cell receptor beta chain was determined in a study of T cell repertoires in cytomegalovirus infection. Study-level background: Based on public TCR beta signatures, there were indications of CMV infection and of a matching HLA type. General study findings and limits: Carriers of CMV and the relevant HLA type were discriminated by public TCR beta frequency. The study found HLA-C-restricted CMV-specific TCR beta clonotypes dominating the ex vivo response.

CDR3 length equals 14 residues. CDR1 is SEHNR, CDR2 FQNEAQ, per germline (reference sequence). V shed 5 bases, J shed 7 bases, and the junction held 7 bases outside the gene matches. This clonotype was counted ten times or more. Its antigen is still unknown. MiXCR was run by TCRdb on the reads, yielding one entry per CDR3 protein. The data contain roughly 600,000 distinct CDR3 sequences, about 24% of them singletons. The chain joins TRBV7-9 to TRBJ1-5, with 8 bases identical to TRBD1. Sample: CD8+ T cells from PBMCs. This clonotype originated in a human donor in good health (CMV status not recorded). Some clones in this sample may be carry-over from other donors' samples. In DNA, the CDR3 is TGTGCCAGCAGCCTAGGACAGGGAGACCAGCCCCAGCATTTT. Its protein is CASSLGQGDQPQHF.